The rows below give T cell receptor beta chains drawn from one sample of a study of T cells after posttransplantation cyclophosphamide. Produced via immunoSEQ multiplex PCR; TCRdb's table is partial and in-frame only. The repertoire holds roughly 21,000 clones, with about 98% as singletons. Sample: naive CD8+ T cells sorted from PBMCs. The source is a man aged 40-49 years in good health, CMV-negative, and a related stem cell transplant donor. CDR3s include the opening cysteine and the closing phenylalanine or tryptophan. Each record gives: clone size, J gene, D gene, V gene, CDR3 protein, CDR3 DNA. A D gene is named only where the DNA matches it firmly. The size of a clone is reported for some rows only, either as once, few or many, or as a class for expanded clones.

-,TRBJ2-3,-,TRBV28,CASSPRLYTDTQYF,TGTGCCAGCAGCCCGAGACTGTACACAGATACGCAGTATTTT
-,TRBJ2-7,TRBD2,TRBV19,CASSPGGGYEQYF,TGTGCCAGTAGCCCCGGGGGGGGCTACGAGCAGTACTTC
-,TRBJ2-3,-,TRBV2,CASSDRADTQYF,TGTGCCAGCAGTGACAGGGCGGATACGCAGTATTTT
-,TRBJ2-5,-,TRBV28,CASSFRGGRETQYF,TGTGCCAGCAGTTTCCGAGGAGGAAGAGAGACCCAGTACTTC
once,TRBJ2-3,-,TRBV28,CASSFQREWVGTRSPDTQYF,TGTGCCAGCAGTTTTCAACGGGAGTGGGTTGGTACAAGGTCCCCAGATACGCAGTATTTT
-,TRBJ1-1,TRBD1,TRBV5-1,CASSGGQGYEAFF,TGCGCCAGCAGCGGGGGACAGGGGTATGAAGCTTTCTTT
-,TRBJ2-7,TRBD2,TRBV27,CASRAKGLADFSYEQYF,TGTGCCAGCAGAGCTAAGGGACTAGCGGACTTCTCCTACGAGCAGTACTTC
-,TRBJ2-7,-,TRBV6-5,CASRGGVEQYF,TGTGCCAGCAGGGGCGGGGTCGAGCAGTACTTC
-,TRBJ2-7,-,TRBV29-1,CSVDQPPRGGPYEQYF,TGCAGCGTTGATCAACCCCCGAGGGGGGGGCCCTACGAGCAGTACTTC
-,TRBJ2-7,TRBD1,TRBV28,CASTGQGALLDEQYF,TGTGCCAGCACCGGACAGGGGGCCCTCCTGGACGAGCAGTACTTC
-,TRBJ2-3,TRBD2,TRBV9,CASSVAGGGRANTQYF,TGTGCCAGCAGCGTAGCTGGGGGCGGGAGGGCAAATACGCAGTATTTT
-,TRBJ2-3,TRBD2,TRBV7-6,CASSRHPVGKLAGAGGTDTQYF,TGTGCCAGCAGTCGCCACCCGGTAGGAAAACTAGCGGGTGCAGGGGGCACAGATACGCAGTATTTT
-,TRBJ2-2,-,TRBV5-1,CASSLGQLNTGELFF,TGCGCCAGCAGCTTGGGACAGCTGAACACCGGGGAGCTGTTTTTT
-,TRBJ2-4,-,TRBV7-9,CASNPPGVGNIQYF,TGTGCCAGCAACCCTCCGGGGGTCGGAAACATTCAGTACTTC
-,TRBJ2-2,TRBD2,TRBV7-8,CASSLELAGAGELFF,TGTGCCAGCAGCCTCGAATTAGCGGGAGCGGGGGAGCTGTTTTTT
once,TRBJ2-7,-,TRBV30,CAWGQGGEQYF,TGTGCCTGGGGCCAAGGGGGCGAGCAGTACTTC
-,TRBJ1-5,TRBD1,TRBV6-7,CASSRDGTGGASGQPQHF,TGTGCCAGCAGTCGAGACGGGACAGGGGGCGCATCGGGTCAGCCCCAGCATTTT
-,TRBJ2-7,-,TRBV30,CAWSPLTGLTYEQYF,TGTGCCTGGAGTCCCTTGACGGGGTTGACCTACGAGCAGTACTTC
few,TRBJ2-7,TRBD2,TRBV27,CASSFDLAGGIQYF,TGTGCCAGCAGTTTCGATCTAGCGGGAGGGATACAGTACTTC
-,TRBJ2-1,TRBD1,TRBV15,CATSRLTGGRNEQFF,TGTGCCACCAGCAGGCTCACAGGGGGACGTAATGAGCAGTTCTTC
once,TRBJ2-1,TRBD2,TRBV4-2,CASSREEGGNMEQFF,TGTGCCAGCAGCCGGGAGGAGGGAGGGAACATGGAGCAGTTCTTC
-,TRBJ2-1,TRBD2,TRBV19,CATRREREGVDEQFF,TGTGCCACCCGGAGGGAGCGGGAGGGAGTGGATGAGCAGTTCTTC
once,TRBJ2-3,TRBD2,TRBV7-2,CASSSGLAGGPEADTQYF,TGTGCCAGCAGCTCGGGACTAGCGGGAGGGCCCGAGGCAGATACGCAGTATTTT
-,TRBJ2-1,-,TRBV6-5,CASSIRVGNEQFF,TGTGCCAGCAGTATCAGGGTAGGGAATGAGCAGTTCTTC
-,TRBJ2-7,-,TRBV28,CASSSLYEQYF,TGTGCCAGCAGTTCCCTCTACGAGCAGTACTTC
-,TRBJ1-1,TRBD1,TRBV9,CASSVGGGTGNTEAFF,TGTGCCAGCAGCGTGGGAGGGGGGACAGGGAACACTGAAGCTTTCTTT
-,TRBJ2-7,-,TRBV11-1,CASSHTRYPYEQYF,TGTGCCAGCAGCCATACTAGGTACCCCTACGAGCAGTACTTC
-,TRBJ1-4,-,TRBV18,CASSPEEPNEKLFF,TGTGCCAGCTCACCAGAGGAGCCGAATGAAAAACTGTTTTTT
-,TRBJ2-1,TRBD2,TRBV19,CASTVGTSGYNEQFF,TGTGCCAGTACGGTCGGGACTAGCGGATACAATGAGCAGTTCTTC
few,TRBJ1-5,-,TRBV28,CASSLDGGAGLNQPQHF,TGTGCCAGCAGTTTGGATGGGGGCGCGGGTCTCAATCAGCCCCAGCATTTT
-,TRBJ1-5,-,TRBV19,CASTPVRDRGGGQPQHF,TGTGCCAGTACCCCGGTCCGGGATCGAGGAGGCGGTCAGCCCCAGCATTTT
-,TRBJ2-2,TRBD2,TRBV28,CASSPLGLAGAAGELFF,TGTGCCAGCAGTCCCCTGGGACTAGCGGGAGCGGCCGGGGAGCTGTTTTTT
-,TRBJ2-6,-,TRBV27,CASSSPGFSGANVLTF,TGTGCCAGCAGTTCCCCAGGATTTTCTGGGGCCAACGTCCTGACTTTC
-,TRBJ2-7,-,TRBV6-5,CASSYSGQSSYEQYF,TGTGCCAGCAGTTACTCCGGACAGAGCTCCTACGAGCAGTACTTC
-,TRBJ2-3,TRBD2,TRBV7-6,CASSSGVGGFADTQYF,TGTGCCAGCAGCTCCGGCGTGGGAGGGTTCGCAGATACGCAGTATTTT
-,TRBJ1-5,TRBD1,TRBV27,CASSFKGAGNQPQHF,TGTGCCAGCAGTTTTAAGGGGGCAGGCAATCAGCCCCAGCATTTT
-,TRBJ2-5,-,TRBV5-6,CASSFPGVSSGETQYF,TGTGCCAGCAGCTTCCCAGGGGTTTCCTCGGGAGAGACCCAGTACTTC
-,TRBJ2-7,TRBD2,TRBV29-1,CSVTGTSGSPYEQYF,TGCAGCGTTACCGGGACTAGCGGGAGTCCGTACGAGCAGTACTTC
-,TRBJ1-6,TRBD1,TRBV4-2,CASSQTGGNSPLHF,TGTGCCAGCAGCCAGACAGGGGGAAATTCACCCCTCCACTTT
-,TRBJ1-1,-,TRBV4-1,CASSQGVQGSMNTEAFF,TGCGCCAGCAGCCAAGGGGTGCAGGGGTCCATGAACACTGAAGCTTTCTTT
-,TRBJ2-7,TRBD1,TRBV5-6,CASSGTTGNEQYF,TGTGCCAGCAGCGGGACGACAGGGAACGAGCAGTACTTC
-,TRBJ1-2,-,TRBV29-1,CSVDGEMFANYGYTF,TGCAGCGTTGATGGGGAGATGTTCGCTAACTATGGCTACACCTTC
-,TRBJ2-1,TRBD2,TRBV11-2,CASNGRGRANEQFF,TGTGCCAGCAACGGTCGCGGGAGGGCCAATGAGCAGTTCTTC
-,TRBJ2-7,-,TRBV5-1,CASSLVPGNEQYF,TGCGCCAGCAGCTTGGTGCCCGGGAACGAGCAGTACTTC
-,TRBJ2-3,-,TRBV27,CASSTPQIASSTDTQYF,TGTGCCAGCAGTACCCCCCAAATAGCCTCCTCCACAGATACGCAGTATTTT
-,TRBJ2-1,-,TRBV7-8,CASSPYREQFF,TGTGCCAGCAGCCCTTATCGTGAGCAGTTCTTC
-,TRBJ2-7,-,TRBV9,CASSVAPDRSYEQYF,TGTGCCAGCAGCGTAGCTCCGGACAGATCCTACGAGCAGTACTTC
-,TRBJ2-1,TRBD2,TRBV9,CASSSGTSGRALANEQFF,TGTGCCAGCAGCTCAGGGACTAGCGGGAGGGCCCTCGCCAATGAGCAGTTCTTC
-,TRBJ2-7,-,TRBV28,CASSLGWSYEQYF,TGTGCCAGCAGTTTAGGATGGAGCTACGAGCAGTACTTC